The 17 T cell receptor beta chains reported below all come from one sample, sequenced in a study of STAT5B mutations in CD4+ large granular lymphocyte leukemia. Clones were read by immunoSEQ multiplex PCR, and TCRdb kept only the in-frame ones, dropping some. The sample carries about 30,000 clones, less than 75% recorded once. Sequencing was done on a sample of CD4+ T cells from blood buffy coats. These receptors came from a human donor in good health.

V is TRBV5-6 and J is TRBJ1-1; TRBD1 matches at 9 bases. After removal of 2 bases from V and 4 bases from J, the junction contained 3 bases not matched to a gene. Germline-derived CDR1 and CDR2 are SGHDT and YYEEEE. The CDR3 length is 14 residues. CDR3 nucleotide sequence: TGTGCCAGCAGCTTCGGACAGGGGAGCACTGAAGCTTTCTTT. It encodes CASSFGQGSTEAFF.

The chain joins TRBV2 to TRBJ1-6, with a weak D call TRBD1 (5 bases). Trimming removed 7 bases at V and 9 bases at J, with 13 bases between. The length of the CDR3 is 13 residues. Germline loops: CDR1 SNHLY, CDR2 FYNNEI. Written as DNA, the CDR3 is TGTGCCAGCACCCTGACAGCGACTTCACCCCTCCACTTT. It is translated as CASTLTATSPLHF.

The chain links TRBV19 to TRBJ2-5, with D hard to call. In germline, CDR1 is LNHDA, CDR2 SQIVND (reference sequence). V shed 3 bases and J shed 2 bases, with 4 bases lying between them. The CDR3 sequence is 12 residues long. The DNA of the CDR3 is TGTGCCAGTAGTATCTCGCAAGAGACCCAGTACTTC. It is translated as CASSISQETQYF.

J is TRBJ2-2 and V is TRBV21-1; the tabulated D call, TRBD1, remains unverified against the DNA. TRBV21-1 is annotated as a pseudogene. This CDR3 region has 20 residues. CDR3 sequence: CASSKVLRTGVLLHTGELFF. CDR3 nucleotide sequence: TGTGCCAGCAGCAAAGTATTGCGGACAGGGGTTCTTCTGCACACCGGGGAGCTGTTTTTT.

This clone was counted only a few times. The gene calls are TRBV5-5 and TRBJ2-7; D call uncertain. The germline V gene has CDR1 SGHKS and CDR2 YYEKEE (reference sequence). V gave up 2 bases and J gave up 5 bases, with 8 bases separating them. The CDR3 totals 12 residues. Written as DNA, the CDR3 is TGTGCCAGCAGCTTTGGGGTCCACGAGCAGTACTTC. Amino acid sequence: CASSFGVHEQYF.

V gene TRBV5-1 combines with J gene TRBJ2-5; no firm D call. CDR1 SGHRS and CDR2 YFSETQ come from the germline V gene. V lost 5 bases, J lost 2 bases, and 13 bases lay in between. The CDR3 has 14 residues. The CDR3, as DNA: TGCGCCAGCAGTTTTAACAGACCGCAAGAGACCCAGTACTTC. As protein: CASSFNRPQETQYF. The whole variable domain, filled in from reference TRBV5-1 and TRBJ2-5, reads KAGVTQTPRYLIKTRGQQVTLSCSPISGHRSVSWYQQTPGQGLQFLFEYFSETQRNKGNFPGRFSGRQFSNSRSEMNVSTLELGDSALYLCASSFNRPQETQYFGPGTRLLVL.

V is TRBV4-1 and J is TRBJ1-2, with TRBD1 identical over 7 bases. After removal of 4 bases from V and 4 bases from J, the junction contained 6 bases not matched to a gene. This CDR3 has 14 residues. Germline-derived CDR1 and CDR2 are MGHRA and YSYEKL. CDR3 protein: CASSLGQVGYGYTF. DNA for the CDR3: TGCGCCAGCAGCCTTGGACAGGTTGGCTATGGCTACACCTTC.

The chain recombines TRBV7-9 with TRBJ1-1, with D unresolved. V gave up 4 bases and J gave up 3 bases, with 6 bases separating them. Germline V gene lookup returns CDR1 SEHNR and CDR2 FQNEAQ (reference sequence). The CDR3 is 12 residues long. CDR3 bases: TGTGCCAGCAGCTACCTGGACACTGAAGCTTTCTTT. It yields the protein CASSYLDTEAFF.

This rearrangement joins TRBV7-8 to TRBJ2-6, with unresolved D. The germline gives CDR1 SGHVS, CDR2 FQNEAQ. The CDR3 runs to 13 residues. The V and J ends lost 7 bases and 2 bases respectively, with 6 bases between them. Here the CDR3 DNA reads TGTGCCAGCACCTTCGCTGGGGCCAACGTCCTGACTTTC. This sequence encodes CASTFAGANVLTF.

The chain has TRBV7-6 and TRBJ2-7; D is ambiguous. The germline V gene has CDR1 SGHVS and CDR2 FNYEAQ. The CDR3 is 12 residues long. Trimming pared 4 bases from V and 7 bases from J, leaving 11 bases between. CDR3 sequence (DNA): TGTGCCAGCAGCTCGCAACCGTGGGAGCAGTACTTC. This sequence encodes CASSSQPWEQYF. Full variable domain (rest looked up from reference TRBV7-6 and TRBJ2-7): GAGVSQSPRYKVTKRGQDVALRCDPISGHVSLYWYRQALGQGPEFLTYFNYEAQQDKSGLPNDRFSAERPEGSISTLTIQRTEQRDSAMYRCASSSQPWEQYFGPGTRLTVT.

The CDR3 coding sequence is TGCGCCAGCAGTGAGTTGCTGGGGACAGCTGAAGCTTTCTTT. This gives the protein CASSELLGTAEAFF. The chain links TRBV10-1 to TRBJ1-1; the match to TRBD1 covers 7 bases. Germline V gene lookup returns CDR1 WNHNN and CDR2 SYGVQD (reference sequence). J was trimmed by 6 bases and V by 1 base; bases with no gene match: 5. CDR3 size: 14 residues.

This clone was counted once. The V call is TRBV18, the J call TRBJ2-2; D might be TRBD2 (5 bases). CDR3 length: 15 residues. V lost 4 bases and J 4 bases, leaving 13 bases between the germline ends. Germline V gene sequence: CDR1 KGHSH, CDR2 LQKENI. CDR3 protein: CASSLETRGTGELFF. The CDR3 DNA sequence: TGTGCCAGCTCACTTGAAACCCGGGGCACCGGGGAGCTGTTTTTT. The complete variable domain, with remaining parts taken from reference TRBV18 and TRBJ2-2, reads NAGVMQNPRHLVRRRGQEARLRCSPMKGHSHVYWYRQLPEEGLKFMVYLQKENIIDESGMPKERFSAEFPKEGPSILRIQQVVRGDSAAYFCASSLETRGTGELFFGEGSRLTVL.

V gene TRBV5-6 combines with J gene TRBJ1-1; D is undetermined. V lost 0 bases, J lost 1 base, and 7 bases lay in between. The CDR3 spans 14 residues. In germline, CDR1 is SGHDT, CDR2 YYEEEE. The CDR3 loop reads CASSLVGQNTEAFF. The CDR3 bases are TGTGCCAGCAGCTTGGTAGGGCAGAACACTGAAGCTTTCTTT.

The rearrangement uses TRBV7-8 and TRBJ1-3, with D maybe TRBD1 (5 bases). V was pared by 5 bases and J by 0 bases, with 20 bases between. Per the germline V gene, CDR1 is SGHVS and CDR2 is FQNEAQ. This CDR3 region has 18 residues. CDR3 residues: CASSLENRILNSGNTIYF. The DNA of the CDR3 is TGTGCCAGCAGCCTAGAAAACAGGATCTTAAACTCTGGAAACACCATATATTTT.

The gene calls are TRBV6-6 and TRBJ2-3; 10 bases line up with TRBD2. CDR1 is MNHNY and CDR2 is SVGAGI in the germline V gene (reference sequence). The CDR3 extends over 15 amino acids. V trimming: 3 bases; J trimming: 5 bases; junction bases outside the gene matches: 5. The DNA for the CDR3 is TGTGCCAGCAGTTATCTAGCGGGGGTACTAGATACGCAGTATTTT. Protein: CASSYLAGVLDTQYF.

CDR3: CASSIGRGLSNQPQHF. CDR3 DNA: TGTGCCAGTAGTATCGGGCGGGGTTTAAGCAATCAGCCCCAGCATTTT. This chain connects TRBV19 to TRBJ1-5; D call uncertain. V was cut by 3 bases and J by 1 base, with 13 bases left in between. The CDR3 contains 16 residues. Per the germline V gene, CDR1 is LNHDA and CDR2 is SQIVND (reference sequence).

CDR3 sequence: CASSPWTSAQGAQYF. The CDR3 DNA follows: TGTGCCAGCAGCCCCTGGACTAGCGCCCAGGGAGCCCAGTACTTC. The chain joins TRBV9 to TRBJ2-5; 9 bases are shared with TRBD2. V lost 4 bases, J lost 9 bases, and 13 bases stayed unmatched. Looked up from germline, CDR1 is SGDLS and CDR2 is YYNGEE. The CDR3 sequence is 15 residues long.